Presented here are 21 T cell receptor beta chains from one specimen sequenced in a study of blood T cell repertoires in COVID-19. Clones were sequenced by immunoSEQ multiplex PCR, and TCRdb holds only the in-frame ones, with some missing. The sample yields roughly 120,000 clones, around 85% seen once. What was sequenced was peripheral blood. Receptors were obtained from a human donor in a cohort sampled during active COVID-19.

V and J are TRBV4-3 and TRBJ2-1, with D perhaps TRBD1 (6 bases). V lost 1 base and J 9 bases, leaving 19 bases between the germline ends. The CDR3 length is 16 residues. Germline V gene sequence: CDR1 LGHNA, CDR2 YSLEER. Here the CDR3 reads CASSQAGGGYVGEQFF. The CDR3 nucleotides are TGCGCCAGCAGCCAAGCTGGGGGCGGTTATGTCGGTGAGCAGTTCTTC.

The CDR3 bases are TGTGCCAGCAGCTTGGGACAGGGGGGTGGGACTGAAGCTTTCTTT. It codes for CASSLGQGGGTEAFF. The chain carries TRBV5-5 and TRBJ1-1; 9 bases map to TRBD1. The trim removed 0 bases at V and 5 bases at J, leaving 5 bases unmatched. Germline lookup yields CDR1 SGHKS and CDR2 YYEKEE (reference sequence). The CDR3 runs to 15 residues.

CDR3 amino acids: CASSEVRGGVSDTQYF. The CDR3 coding sequence is TGTGCCAGCAGTGAGGTGCGCGGGGGGGTTTCGGATACGCAGTATTTT. The genes are TRBV2 and TRBJ2-3; 9 bases agree with TRBD2. This CDR3 is built from 16 residues. V lost 3 bases and J lost 6; bases outside the gene matches: 10. In germline, CDR1 is SNHLY, CDR2 FYNNEI. Variable domain in full (rest from reference TRBV2 and TRBJ2-3): EPEVTQTPSHQVTQMGQEVILRCVPISNHLYFYWYRQILGQKVEFLVSFYNNEISEKSEIFDDQFSVERPDGSNFTLKIRSTKLEDSAMYFCASSEVRGGVSDTQYFGPGTRLTVL.

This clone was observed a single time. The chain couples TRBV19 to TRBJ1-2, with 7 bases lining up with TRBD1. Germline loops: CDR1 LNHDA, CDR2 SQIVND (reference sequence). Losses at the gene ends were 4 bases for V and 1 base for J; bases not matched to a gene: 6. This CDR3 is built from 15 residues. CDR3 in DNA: TGTGCCAGTAGTAGCTCGGGACAGCTTAACTATGGCTACACCTTC. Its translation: CASSSSGQLNYGYTF.

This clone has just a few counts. The CDR3 sequence: CASSTRGLGNEKLFF. The CDR3 coding sequence is TGTGCCAGCAGCACTAGGGGGCTGGGTAATGAAAAACTGTTTTTT. The chain uses TRBV7-8 and TRBJ1-4, with 7 bases fitting TRBD1. V trimming: 5 bases; J trimming: 4 bases; junction bases outside the gene matches: 7. Germline CDR1 and CDR2: SGHVS and FQNEAQ. CDR3 length: 15 residues.

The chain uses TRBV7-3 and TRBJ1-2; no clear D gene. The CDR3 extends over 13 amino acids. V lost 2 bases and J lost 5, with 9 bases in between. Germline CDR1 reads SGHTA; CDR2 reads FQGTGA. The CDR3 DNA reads TGTGCCAGCAGCTTAGAGGGAGGGTATGGCTACACCTTC. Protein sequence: CASSLEGGYGYTF. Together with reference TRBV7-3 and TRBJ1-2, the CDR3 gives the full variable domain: GAGVSQTPSNKVTEKGKYVELRCDPISGHTALYWYRQSLGQGPEFLIYFQGTGAADDSGLPNDRFFAVRPEGSVSTLKIQRTERGDSAVYLCASSLEGGYGYTFGSGTRLTVV.

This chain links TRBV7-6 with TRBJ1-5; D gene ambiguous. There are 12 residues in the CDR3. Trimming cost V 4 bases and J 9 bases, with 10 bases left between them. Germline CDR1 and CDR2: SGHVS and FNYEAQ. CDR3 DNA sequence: TGTGCCAGCAGCTCCCTCTCCGGGCCCCAGCATTTT. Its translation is CASSSLSGPQHF.

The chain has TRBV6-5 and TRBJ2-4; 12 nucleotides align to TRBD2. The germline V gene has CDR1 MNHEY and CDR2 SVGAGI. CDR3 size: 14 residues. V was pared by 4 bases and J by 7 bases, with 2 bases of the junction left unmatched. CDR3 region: CASSSGLAGNIQYF. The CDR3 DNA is TGTGCCAGCAGTTCCGGACTAGCGGGGAACATTCAGTACTTC.

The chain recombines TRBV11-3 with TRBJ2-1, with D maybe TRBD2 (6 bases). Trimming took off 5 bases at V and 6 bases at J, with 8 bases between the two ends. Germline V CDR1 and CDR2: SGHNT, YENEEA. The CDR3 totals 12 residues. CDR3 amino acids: CASSRESNEQFF. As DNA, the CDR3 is TGTGCCAGCAGCCGGGAGAGCAATGAGCAGTTCTTC.

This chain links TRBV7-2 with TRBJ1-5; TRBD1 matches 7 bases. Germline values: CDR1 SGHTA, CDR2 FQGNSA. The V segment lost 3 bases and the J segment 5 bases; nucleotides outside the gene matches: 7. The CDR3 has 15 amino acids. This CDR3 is CASSFRGQSDQPQHF. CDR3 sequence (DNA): TGTGCCAGCAGCTTTAGGGGGCAGAGTGATCAGCCCCAGCATTTT. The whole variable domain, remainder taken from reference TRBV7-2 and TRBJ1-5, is GAGVSQSPSNKVTEKGKDVELRCDPISGHTALYWYRQSLGQGLEFLIYFQGNSAPDKSGLPSDRFSAERTGGSVSTLTIQRTQQEDSAVYLCASSFRGQSDQPQHFGDGTRLSIL.

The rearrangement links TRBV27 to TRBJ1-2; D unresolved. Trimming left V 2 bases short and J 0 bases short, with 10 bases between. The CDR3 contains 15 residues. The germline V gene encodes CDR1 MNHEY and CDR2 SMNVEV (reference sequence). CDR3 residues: CASSLGLEANYGYTF. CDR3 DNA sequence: TGTGCCAGCAGTTTAGGGCTGGAAGCTAACTATGGCTACACCTTC.

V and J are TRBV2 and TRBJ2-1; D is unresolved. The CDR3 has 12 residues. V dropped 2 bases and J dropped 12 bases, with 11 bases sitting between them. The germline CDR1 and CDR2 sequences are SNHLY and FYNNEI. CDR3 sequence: CASSERSLGQFF. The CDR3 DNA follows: TGTGCCAGCAGTGAACGGTCTCTCGGGCAGTTCTTC.

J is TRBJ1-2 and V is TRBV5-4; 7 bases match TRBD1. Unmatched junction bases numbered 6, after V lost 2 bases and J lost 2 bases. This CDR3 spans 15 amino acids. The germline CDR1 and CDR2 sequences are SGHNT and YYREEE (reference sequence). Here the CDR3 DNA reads TGTGCCAGCAGCTTAAAAAGGGGGCAGAACTATGGCTACACCTTC. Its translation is CASSLKRGQNYGYTF.

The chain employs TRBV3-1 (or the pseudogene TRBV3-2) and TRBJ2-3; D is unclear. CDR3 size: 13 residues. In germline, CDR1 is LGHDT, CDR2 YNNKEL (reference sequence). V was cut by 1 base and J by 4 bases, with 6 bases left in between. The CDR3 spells CASSQGPADTQYF. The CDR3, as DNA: TGTGCCAGCAGCCAAGGGCCCGCAGATACGCAGTATTTT.

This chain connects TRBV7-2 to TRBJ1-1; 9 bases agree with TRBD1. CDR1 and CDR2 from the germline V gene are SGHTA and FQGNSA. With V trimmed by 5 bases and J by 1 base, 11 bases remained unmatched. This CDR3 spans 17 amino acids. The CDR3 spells CASSVYGTGRKNTEAFF. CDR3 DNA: TGTGCCAGCAGCGTATACGGGACAGGGAGGAAGAACACTGAAGCTTTCTTT. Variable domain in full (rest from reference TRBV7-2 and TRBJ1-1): GAGVSQSPSNKVTEKGKDVELRCDPISGHTALYWYRQSLGQGLEFLIYFQGNSAPDKSGLPSDRFSAERTGGSVSTLTIQRTQQEDSAVYLCASSVYGTGRKNTEAFFGQGTRLTVV.

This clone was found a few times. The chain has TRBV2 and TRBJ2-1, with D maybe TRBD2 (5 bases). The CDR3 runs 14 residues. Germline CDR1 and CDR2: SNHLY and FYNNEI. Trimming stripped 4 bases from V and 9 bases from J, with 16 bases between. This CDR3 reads CASSVSLAVAEQFF. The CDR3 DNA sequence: TGTGCCAGCAGTGTGAGTCTAGCCGTCGCTGAGCAGTTCTTC. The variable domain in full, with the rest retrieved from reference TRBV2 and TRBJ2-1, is EPEVTQTPSHQVTQMGQEVILRCVPISNHLYFYWYRQILGQKVEFLVSFYNNEISEKSEIFDDQFSVERPDGSNFTLKIRSTKLEDSAMYFCASSVSLAVAEQFFGPGTRLTVL.

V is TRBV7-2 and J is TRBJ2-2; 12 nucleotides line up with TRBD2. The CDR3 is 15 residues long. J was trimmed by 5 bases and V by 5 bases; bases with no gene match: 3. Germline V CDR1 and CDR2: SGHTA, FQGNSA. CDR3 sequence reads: CASSGLAGLTGELFF. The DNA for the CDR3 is TGTGCCAGCAGCGGACTAGCGGGGTTGACCGGGGAGCTGTTTTTT.

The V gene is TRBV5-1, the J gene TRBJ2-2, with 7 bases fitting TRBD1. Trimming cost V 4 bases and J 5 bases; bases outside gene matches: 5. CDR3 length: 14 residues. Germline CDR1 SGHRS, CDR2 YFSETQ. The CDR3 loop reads CASSPGTETGELFF. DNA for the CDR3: TGCGCCAGCAGCCCTGGGACAGAGACCGGGGAGCTGTTTTTT.

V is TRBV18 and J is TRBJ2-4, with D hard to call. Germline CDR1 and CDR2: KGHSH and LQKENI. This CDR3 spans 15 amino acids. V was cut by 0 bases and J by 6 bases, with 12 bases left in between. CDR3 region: CASSPPTEVLNIQYF. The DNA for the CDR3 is TGTGCCAGCTCACCACCTACAGAAGTCTTAAACATTCAGTACTTC.

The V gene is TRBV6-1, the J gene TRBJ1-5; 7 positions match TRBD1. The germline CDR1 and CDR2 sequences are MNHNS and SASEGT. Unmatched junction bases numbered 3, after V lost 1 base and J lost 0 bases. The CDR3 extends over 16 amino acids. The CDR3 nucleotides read TGTGCCAGCAGTGAAGAGGGGGCTTATAGCAATCAGCCCCAGCATTTT. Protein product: CASSEEGAYSNQPQHF.

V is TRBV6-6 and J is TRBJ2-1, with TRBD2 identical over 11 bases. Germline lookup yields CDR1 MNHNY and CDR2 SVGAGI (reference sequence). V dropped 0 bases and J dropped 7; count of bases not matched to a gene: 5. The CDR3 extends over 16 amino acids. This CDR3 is CASSYSRPSGRNEQFF. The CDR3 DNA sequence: TGTGCCAGCAGTTACTCGAGGCCTAGCGGGAGGAATGAGCAGTTCTTC.